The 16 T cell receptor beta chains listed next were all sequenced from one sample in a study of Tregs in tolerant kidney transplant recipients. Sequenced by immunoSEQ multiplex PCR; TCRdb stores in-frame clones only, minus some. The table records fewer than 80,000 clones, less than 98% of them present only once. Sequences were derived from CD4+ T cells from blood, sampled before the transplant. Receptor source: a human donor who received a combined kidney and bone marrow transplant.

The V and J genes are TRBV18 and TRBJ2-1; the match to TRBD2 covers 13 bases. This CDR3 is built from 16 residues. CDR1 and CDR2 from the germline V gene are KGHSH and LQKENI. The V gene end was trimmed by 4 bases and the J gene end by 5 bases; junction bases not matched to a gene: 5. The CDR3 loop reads CASSRTSGGLNNEQFF. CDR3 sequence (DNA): TGTGCCAGCTCACGGACTAGCGGGGGTCTAAACAATGAGCAGTTCTTC. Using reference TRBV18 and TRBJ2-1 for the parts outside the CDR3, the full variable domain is NAGVMQNPRHLVRRRGQEARLRCSPMKGHSHVYWYRQLPEEGLKFMVYLQKENIIDESGMPKERFSAEFPKEGPSILRIQQVVRGDSAAYFCASSRTSGGLNNEQFFGPGTRLTVL.

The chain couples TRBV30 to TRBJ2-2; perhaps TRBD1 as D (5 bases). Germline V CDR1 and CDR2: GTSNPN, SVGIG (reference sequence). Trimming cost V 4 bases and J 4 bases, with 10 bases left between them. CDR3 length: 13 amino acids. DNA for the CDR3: TGTGCCTGGAACACAGGAAGCACCGGGGAGCTGTTTTTT. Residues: CAWNTGSTGELFF.

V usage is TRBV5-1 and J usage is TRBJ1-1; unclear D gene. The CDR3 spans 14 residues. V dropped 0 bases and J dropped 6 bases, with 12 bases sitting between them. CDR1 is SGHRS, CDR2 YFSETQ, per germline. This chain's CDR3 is CASSLVSAAAEAFF. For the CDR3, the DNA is TGCGCCAGCAGCTTGGTTTCAGCAGCGGCTGAAGCTTTCTTT.

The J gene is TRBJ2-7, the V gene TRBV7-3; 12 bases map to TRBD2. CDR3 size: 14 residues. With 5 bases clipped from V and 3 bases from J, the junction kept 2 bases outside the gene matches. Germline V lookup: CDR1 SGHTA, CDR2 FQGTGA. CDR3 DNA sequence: TGTGCCAGCAGCGGGACTAGCGGGCACTACGAGCAGTACTTC. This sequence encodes CASSGTSGHYEQYF.

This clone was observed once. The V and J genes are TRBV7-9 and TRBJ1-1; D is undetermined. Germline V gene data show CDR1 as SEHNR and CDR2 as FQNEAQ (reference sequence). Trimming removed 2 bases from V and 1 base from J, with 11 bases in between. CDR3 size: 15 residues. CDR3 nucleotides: TGTGCCAGCAGCTTACCGGGTTTCAGGAACACTGAAGCTTTCTTT. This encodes CASSLPGFRNTEAFF.

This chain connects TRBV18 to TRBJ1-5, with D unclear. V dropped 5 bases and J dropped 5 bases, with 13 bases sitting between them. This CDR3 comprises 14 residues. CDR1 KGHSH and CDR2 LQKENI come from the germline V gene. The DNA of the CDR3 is TGTGCCAGCTCAAGTGACGGCCGGGATCAGCCCCAGCATTTT. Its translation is CASSSDGRDQPQHF.

The CDR3 reads CASSALGTGADTQYF. In DNA form, the CDR3 reads TGTGCCAGCAGCGCATTAGGGACAGGGGCAGATACGCAGTATTTT. The J gene is TRBJ2-3, the V gene TRBV9; 10 nucleotides line up with TRBD1. V lost 3 bases, J lost 4 bases, and 5 bases stayed unmatched. This CDR3 spans 15 amino acids. Germline V CDR1 and CDR2: SGDLS, YYNGEE.

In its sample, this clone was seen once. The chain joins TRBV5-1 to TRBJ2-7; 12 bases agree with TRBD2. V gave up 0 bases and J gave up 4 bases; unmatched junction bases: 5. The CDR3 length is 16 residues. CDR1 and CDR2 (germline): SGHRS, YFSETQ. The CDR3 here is CASSLGLAGVGYEQYF. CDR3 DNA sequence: TGCGCCAGCAGCTTGGGACTAGCGGGAGTAGGGTACGAGCAGTACTTC.

CDR3 nucleotides: TGTGCCAGCAGCCCCTCTAGGTGGAGGCTCTCTGGGGCCAACGTCCTGACTTTC. Translated: CASSPSRWRLSGANVLTF. The V gene is TRBV14, the J gene TRBJ2-6; maybe TRBD2 (5 bases). The CDR3 extends over 18 amino acids. Germline V gene lookup returns CDR1 SGHDN and CDR2 FVKESK. V shed 4 bases and J shed 0 bases, with 16 bases lying between them. Filled out from reference TRBV14 and TRBJ2-6, the complete variable domain reads EAGVTQFPSHSVIEKGQTVTLRCDPISGHDNLYWYRRVMGKEIKFLLHFVKESKQDESGMPNNRFLAERTGGTYSTLKVQPAELEDSGVYFCASSPSRWRLSGANVLTFGAGSRLTVL.

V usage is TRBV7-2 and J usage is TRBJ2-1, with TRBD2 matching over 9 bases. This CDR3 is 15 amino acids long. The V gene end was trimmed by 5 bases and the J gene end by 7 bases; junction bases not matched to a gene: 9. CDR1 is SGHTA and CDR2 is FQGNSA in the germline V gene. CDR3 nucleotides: TGTGCCAGCAGCCCACGGGTAGCGGGAGCTAATGAGCAGTTCTTC. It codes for CASSPRVAGANEQFF.

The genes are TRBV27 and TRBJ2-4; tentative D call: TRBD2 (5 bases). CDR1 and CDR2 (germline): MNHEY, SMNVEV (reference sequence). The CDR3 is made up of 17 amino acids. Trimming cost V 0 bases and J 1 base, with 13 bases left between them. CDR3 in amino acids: CASSLSISARAKNIQYF. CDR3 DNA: TGTGCCAGCAGTTTATCGATTAGCGCGCGGGCCAAAAACATTCAGTACTTC.

This CDR3 is CASVRGRTGELFF. CDR3 bases: TGTGCCAGTGTTAGGGGGCGGACCGGGGAGCTGTTTTTT. The chain recombines TRBV19 with TRBJ2-2; 7 bases are a match to TRBD1. CDR3 size: 13 residues. V was clipped by 8 bases and J by 5 bases; unmatched bases: 5. The germline gives CDR1 LNHDA, CDR2 SQIVND (reference sequence).

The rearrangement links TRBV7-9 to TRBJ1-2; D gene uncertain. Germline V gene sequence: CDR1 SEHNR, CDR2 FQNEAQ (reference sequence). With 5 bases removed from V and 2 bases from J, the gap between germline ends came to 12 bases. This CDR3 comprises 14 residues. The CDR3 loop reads CASSPSGGNYGYTF. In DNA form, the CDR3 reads TGTGCCAGCAGCCCGTCGGGCGGGAACTATGGCTACACCTTC.

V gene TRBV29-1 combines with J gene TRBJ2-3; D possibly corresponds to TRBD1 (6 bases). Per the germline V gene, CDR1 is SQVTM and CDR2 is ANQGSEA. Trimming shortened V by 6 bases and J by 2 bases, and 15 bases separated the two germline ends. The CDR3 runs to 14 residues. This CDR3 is CSVTPGETTDTQYF. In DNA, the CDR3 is TGCAGCGTCACTCCAGGGGAAACCACAGATACGCAGTATTTT.

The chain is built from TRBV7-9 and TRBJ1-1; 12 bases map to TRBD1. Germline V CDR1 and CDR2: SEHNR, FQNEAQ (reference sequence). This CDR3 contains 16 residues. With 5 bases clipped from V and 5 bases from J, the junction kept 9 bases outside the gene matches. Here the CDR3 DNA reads TGTGCCAGCAGCAGCCGGGACAGGGGGCTAGGAACTGAAGCTTTCTTT. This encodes CASSSRDRGLGTEAFF. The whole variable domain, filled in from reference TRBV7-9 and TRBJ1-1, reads DTGVSQNPRHKITKRGQNVTFRCDPISEHNRLYWYRQTLGQGPEFLTYFQNEAQLEKSRLLSDRFSAERPKGSFSTLEIQRTEQGDSAMYLCASSSRDRGLGTEAFFGQGTRLTVV.

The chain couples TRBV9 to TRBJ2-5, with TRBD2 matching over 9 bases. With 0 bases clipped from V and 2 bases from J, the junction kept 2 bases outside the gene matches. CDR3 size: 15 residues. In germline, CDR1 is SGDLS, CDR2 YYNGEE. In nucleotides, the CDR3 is TGTGCCAGCAGCGTAGGTAGCGGGAGTCAAGAGACCCAGTACTTC. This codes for CASSVGSGSQETQYF.